A single sample gave rise to the 29 T cell receptor beta chains below, sequenced in a study of blood T cell repertoires in COVID-19. Some clones are missing from TCRdb's copy, which holds only in-frame ones; the method was immunoSEQ multiplex PCR. The sample lists about 160,000 clones; around four fifths were seen once. Sequenced material: peripheral blood. The receptors come from a woman of 80 years or more with acute or convalescent COVID-19.

The J gene is TRBJ2-5, the V gene TRBV29-1; no definite D call. CDR1 and CDR2 from the germline V gene are SQVTM and ANQGSEA. V lost 7 bases and J lost 1, with 10 bases in between. This CDR3 region has 12 residues. The CDR3: CSAALSQETQYF. In DNA, the CDR3 is TGCAGCGCGGCTCTGTCCCAAGAGACCCAGTACTTC.

This clone was picked up a small number of times. This chain connects TRBV19 to TRBJ1-1; D is undetermined. This CDR3 is built from 14 residues. The ends were cut back, 4 bases at V and 1 base at J, with 10 bases in the middle. Germline V gene data show CDR1 as LNHDA and CDR2 as SQIVND (reference sequence). For the CDR3, the DNA is TGTGCCAGTAGTAACGGGTTTACGAACACTGAAGCTTTCTTT. It is translated as CASSNGFTNTEAFF.

The chain has TRBV6-5 and TRBJ1-3; D is uncertain. The CDR3 covers 12 residues. Germline V lookup: CDR1 MNHEY, CDR2 SVGAGI. V was clipped by 8 bases and J by 0 bases, with 5 bases between them. The chain's CDR3 is CASLSSGNTIYF. The DNA for the CDR3 is TGTGCCAGCTTGAGCTCTGGAAACACCATATATTTT.

This clone was counted once. V is TRBV28 and J is TRBJ2-7; 11 positions match TRBD2. Germline lookup yields CDR1 MDHEN and CDR2 SYDVKM. The CDR3 sequence is 13 residues long. V shed 7 bases and J 3 bases; nucleotides not matched to a gene: 2. The CDR3 is CASTSGRRYEQYF. As DNA, the CDR3 is TGTGCCAGCACTAGCGGGAGGCGCTACGAGCAGTACTTC.

This clone showed up just a few times. CDR3 DNA sequence: TGTGCCAGCAGCACCCCGTTGACAGGGGCCAACTACGAGCAGTACTTC. This encodes CASSTPLTGANYEQYF. The chain couples TRBV27 to TRBJ2-7, with 8 bases identical to TRBD1. The CDR3 spans 16 residues. V shed 6 bases and J 3 bases; nucleotides not matched to a gene: 13. Germline V gene sequence: CDR1 MNHEY, CDR2 SMNVEV (reference sequence).

The gene calls are TRBV19 and TRBJ2-1, with D perhaps TRBD2 (5 bases). Trimming shortened V by 2 bases and J by 1 base, and 12 bases separated the two germline ends. Per the germline V gene, CDR1 is LNHDA and CDR2 is SQIVND (reference sequence). There are 16 residues in the CDR3. The CDR3 loop reads CASSIPGGGSYNEQFF. The CDR3 DNA sequence: TGTGCCAGTAGTATACCGGGCGGAGGATCCTACAATGAGCAGTTCTTC. The full variable domain, in which reference TRBV19 and TRBJ2-1 provide the parts outside the CDR3, is DGGITQSPKYLFRKEGQNVTLSCEQNLNHDAMYWYRQDPGQGLRLIYYSQIVNDFQKGDIAEGYSVSREKKESFPLTVTSAQKNPTAFYLCASSIPGGGSYNEQFFGPGTRLTVL.

The sample holds one count of this clone. The CDR3 sequence is CAISESSSGSSYNEQFF. In DNA, the CDR3 is TGTGCCATCAGTGAGAGTTCTAGCGGGAGCTCCTACAATGAGCAGTTCTTC. The chain couples TRBV10-3 to TRBJ2-1; 10 bases line up with TRBD2. Germline CDR1 ENHRY, CDR2 SYGVKD. J gave up 0 bases and V 2 bases, and 4 bases lay outside the gene matches. The CDR3 is 17 residues long.

This chain links TRBV9 with TRBJ2-1; D possibly corresponds to TRBD2 (5 bases). Trimming removed 4 bases from V and 0 bases from J, with 11 bases in between. The CDR3 is made up of 15 amino acids. Germline V gene data show CDR1 as SGDLS and CDR2 as YYNGEE. The CDR3 spells CASSPRRVSYNEQFF. DNA for the CDR3: TGTGCCAGCAGCCCCCGGCGGGTCTCCTACAATGAGCAGTTCTTC.

The V and J genes are TRBV7-3 and TRBJ2-1; 10 bases match TRBD1. The germline CDR1 and CDR2 sequences are SGHTA and FQGTGA. CDR3 length: 15 residues. V lost 4 bases, J lost 2 bases, and 2 bases stayed unmatched. CDR3 loop: CASSSGQGPYNEQFF. CDR3 coding DNA: TGTGCCAGCAGCTCGGGACAGGGGCCCTACAATGAGCAGTTCTTC.

V and J are TRBV6-2 or TRBV6-3 and TRBJ1-1; maybe TRBD1 (6 bases). CDR3 length: 14 residues. Trimming stripped 6 bases from V and 6 bases from J, with 17 bases between. The germline CDR1 and CDR2 sequences are MNHEY and SVGEGT. CDR3 loop: CASSLPRTAPEAFF. CDR3 bases: TGTGCCAGCAGCCTCCCGAGGACAGCTCCTGAAGCTTTCTTT.

This sequence joins TRBV6-5 and TRBJ2-7; D is perhaps TRBD2 (6 bases). This CDR3 has 13 amino acids. V dropped 6 bases and J dropped 2 bases, with 11 bases sitting between them. Germline V gives CDR1 MNHEY, CDR2 SVGAGI. Here the CDR3 reads CASSRDFTYEQYF. As DNA, the CDR3 is TGTGCCAGCAGCAGGGACTTCACCTACGAGCAGTACTTC.

This clone was seen a single time. The J gene is TRBJ2-3, the V gene TRBV9, with D possibly being TRBD2 (6 bases). This CDR3 region has 14 residues. Germline lookup yields CDR1 SGDLS and CDR2 YYNGEE. V lost 3 bases, J lost 5 bases, and 13 bases lay in between. The CDR3 loop reads CASSGLNSGDTQYF. In DNA form, the CDR3 reads TGTGCCAGCAGCGGCCTTAATAGCGGAGATACGCAGTATTTT. Based on the CDR3 plus reference TRBV9 and TRBJ2-3, the full variable domain is DSGVTQTPKHLITATGQRVTLRCSPRSGDLSVYWYQQSLDQGLQFLIQYYNGEERAKGNILERFSAQQFPDLHSELNLSSLELGDSALYFCASSGLNSGDTQYFGPGTRLTVL.

There are many counts of this clone. The V gene is TRBV2, the J gene TRBJ2-1, with 7 bases matching TRBD2. The CDR3 extends over 16 amino acids. J gave up 2 bases and V 6 bases, and 10 bases lay outside the gene matches. CDR1 SNHLY and CDR2 FYNNEI come from the germline V gene. This CDR3 reads CASSGRLADAYNEQFF. In nucleotides, the CDR3 is TGTGCCAGCAGCGGCCGTCTAGCGGATGCCTACAATGAGCAGTTCTTC.

This clone was seen a few times. V usage is TRBV7-2 and J usage is TRBJ2-7; 10 bases fit TRBD2. The CDR3 spans 13 residues. The germline gives CDR1 SGHTA, CDR2 FQGNSA. With 4 bases clipped from V and 6 bases from J, the junction kept 3 bases outside the gene matches. CDR3 region: CASSSRTSGEQYF. The CDR3 DNA reads as TGTGCCAGCAGCTCTCGGACTAGCGGCGAGCAGTACTTC.

This clone appeared once. The chain recombines TRBV11-2 with TRBJ1-1; maybe TRBD1 (6 bases). Germline CDR1 is SGHAT and CDR2 is FQNNGV. The CDR3 totals 14 residues. V gave up 2 bases and J gave up 7 bases, with 14 bases separating them. CDR3 coding DNA: TGTGCCAGCAGCTTACGACAGGCACTAAGTGAAGCTTTCTTT. Protein: CASSLRQALSEAFF.

This clone was seen a handful of times. The chain recombines TRBV4-2 with TRBJ1-1; D might be TRBD1 (6 bases). The CDR3 extends over 16 amino acids. The germline CDR1 and CDR2 sequences are LGHNA and YNFKEQ. V gave up 1 base and J gave up 3 bases, with 15 bases separating them. The CDR3 DNA sequence: TGTGCCAGCAGCCAAGTTTCGGGGGGGCGGGACACTGAAGCTTTCTTT. Its translation: CASSQVSGGRDTEAFF.

The V gene is TRBV25-1, the J gene TRBJ1-2; D not resolved. Deletions cut 10 bases from V and 4 bases from J, with 10 bases between. Germline values: CDR1 MGHDK, CDR2 SYGVNS. The CDR3 covers 11 residues. The CDR3 is CATSFSYGYTF. The CDR3 DNA reads as TGTGCCACCTCGTTCAGCTATGGCTACACCTTC.

The chain joins TRBV5-6 to TRBJ1-2; D is ambiguous. The CDR3 length is 12 residues. Germline lookup yields CDR1 SGHDT and CDR2 YYEEEE. V gave up 0 bases and J gave up 3 bases, with 3 bases separating them. The CDR3 bases are TGTGCCAGCAGCTTGGCTGACTATGGCTACACCTTC. This encodes CASSLADYGYTF.

V gene TRBV9 combines with J gene TRBJ2-1; 9 bases fit TRBD1. This CDR3 contains 15 residues. J gave up 3 bases and V 3 bases, and 4 bases lay outside the gene matches. Germline values: CDR1 SGDLS, CDR2 YYNGEE. The CDR3 DNA sequence: TGTGCCAGCAGCGCGGGACAGGGAGGCTACAATGAGCAGTTCTTC. It translates to CASSAGQGGYNEQFF.

The gene calls are TRBV27 and TRBJ2-7; 9 bases align to TRBD1. Germline-derived CDR1 and CDR2 are MNHEY and SMNVEV (reference sequence). There are 14 residues in the CDR3. Losses at the gene ends were 4 bases for V and 3 bases for J; bases not matched to a gene: 4. Written as DNA, the CDR3 is TGTGCCAGCAGTTCCCGACAGGGGGTCTACGAGCAGTACTTC. This codes for CASSSRQGVYEQYF.

The chain carries TRBV5-1 and TRBJ2-1, with 7 bases aligning to TRBD1. Germline V CDR1 and CDR2: SGHRS, YFSETQ. V was pared by 7 bases and J by 2 bases, with 6 bases of the junction left unmatched. This CDR3 is built from 14 residues. The CDR3 spells CASGGRGPYNEQFF. CDR3 coding DNA: TGCGCCAGCGGTGGTAGGGGGCCCTACAATGAGCAGTTCTTC.

The CDR3 sequence: CASSQTGNIQPQHF. CDR3 bases: TGCGCCAGCAGTCAGACAGGGAATATTCAGCCCCAGCATTTT. The rearrangement links TRBV23-1 to TRBJ1-5; 7 bases map to TRBD1. TRBV23-1 is an ORF, with its function uncertain. J was trimmed by 6 bases and V by 3 bases; bases with no gene match: 5. CDR3 length: 14 residues.

V and J are TRBV5-8 and TRBJ1-5, with unresolved D. Germline CDR1 reads SGHTS; CDR2 reads YDEGEE. V was shortened by 2 bases and J by 3 bases, with 9 bases between the two germline ends. CDR3 length equals 14 residues. CDR3 sequence: CASSLLLPNQPQHF. CDR3 DNA: TGTGCCAGCAGCTTATTGCTACCCAATCAGCCCCAGCATTTT. Full variable domain (missing parts from reference TRBV5-8 and TRBJ1-5): EAGVTQSPTHLIKTRGQQATLRCSPISGHTSVYWYQQALGLGLQFLLWYDEGEERNRGNFPPRFSGRQFPNYSSELNVNALELEDSALYLCASSLLLPNQPQHFGDGTRLSIL.

The V call is TRBV11-2, the J call TRBJ1-1; D gene ambiguous. The V gene lost 1 base and the J gene lost 6 bases, with 12 bases spanning the gap. Germline CDR1 is SGHAT and CDR2 is FQNNGV. This CDR3 spans 14 amino acids. In DNA form, the CDR3 reads TGTGCCAGCAGCTTAGCTTTGGGCTCATCTGAAGCTTTCTTT. As protein: CASSLALGSSEAFF.

CDR3 sequence (DNA): TGTGCCAGCAGTCAAAGGACAGGGAGCTATGGCTACACCTTC. Amino acids: CASSQRTGSYGYTF. The J gene is TRBJ1-2, the V gene TRBV6-2 or TRBV6-3, with TRBD1 identical over 8 bases. The J segment lost 4 bases and the V segment lost 5 bases, leaving 6 bases of the junction unmatched. The germline V gene encodes CDR1 MNHEY and CDR2 SVGEGT. The CDR3 is 14 residues long.

V and J are TRBV10-3 and TRBJ2-2; D call uncertain. V lost 3 bases, J lost 13 bases, and 9 bases lay in between. CDR3 size: 11 residues. Germline loops: CDR1 ENHRY, CDR2 SYGVKD. This CDR3 is CAISEFGSLFF. DNA for the CDR3: TGTGCCATCAGTGAATTCGGGTCGCTGTTTTTT.

This chain uses TRBV3-1 (or the pseudogene TRBV3-2) with TRBJ2-7, with 10 positions matching TRBD1. CDR3 length: 15 residues. V shed 1 base, J shed 5 bases, and the junction held 5 bases outside the gene matches. The germline gives CDR1 LGHDT, CDR2 YNNKEL (reference sequence). The CDR3 reads CASSQGTGGLNEQYF. The CDR3 nucleotides read TGTGCCAGCAGCCAAGGGACAGGGGGGCTAAACGAGCAGTACTTC.

The chain employs TRBV6-5 and TRBJ2-5, with 10 bases matching TRBD1. Germline values: CDR1 MNHEY, CDR2 SVGAGI. J was trimmed by 6 bases and V by 6 bases; bases with no gene match: 7. The CDR3 is made up of 14 amino acids. The CDR3 reads CASRDDRGPKTQYF. CDR3 nucleotides: TGTGCCAGCAGGGATGACAGGGGGCCGAAGACCCAGTACTTC.

V gene TRBV28 combines with J gene TRBJ2-6, with D possibly matching TRBD1 (5 bases). Germline CDR1 is MDHEN and CDR2 is SYDVKM. CDR3 size: 15 residues. Trimming stripped 2 bases from V and 0 bases from J, with 5 bases between. Here the CDR3 DNA reads TGTGCCAGCAGTTTAGGGGCCTCTGGGGCCAACGTCCTGACTTTC. This encodes CASSLGASGANVLTF.